This is a list of T cell receptor beta chains from one sample in a study of T cells in Graves' hyperthyroidism and ophthalmopathy. TCRdb reprocessed the multiplex PCR reads with MiXCR, giving one entry per CDR3 protein. This table has approximately 700,000 distinct CDR3 sequences, roughly 45% appearing once. What was sequenced was peripheral blood or thyroid tissue (not recorded which). The receptor set was obtained from an adult man with Graves' disease, either hyperthyroidism or ophthalmopathy (not recorded which). CDR3s include the opening cysteine and the closing phenylalanine or tryptophan. Fields, in order: V gene, J gene, clone size, D gene, CDR3 DNA, CDR3 protein. A D gene is named only where the DNA matches it firmly. Clone sizes are given selectively: once, few, many, or a class where the clone is expanded.

TRBV12-3/TRBV12-4,TRBJ1-1,few,TRBD1,TGTGCCAGCAATCCGCGGACAGGGGTCACTGAAGCTTTCTTT,CASNPRTGVTEAFF
TRBV7-8,TRBJ2-7,NA,NA,TGTGCCAGCAGCTTAGTCGGGAGTACCTACGAGCAGTACTTC,CASSLVGSTYEQYF
TRBV29-1,TRBJ1-3,many,TRBD1,TGCAGCGTTGAAGATTCGTGGACAGGGAGGAACACCATATATTTT,CSVEDSWTGRNTIYF
TRBV2,TRBJ1-6,many,NA,TGTGCCAGCAGTGAAAATGGTCCGGATTCACCCCTCCACTTT,CASSENGPDSPLHF
TRBV15,TRBJ1-4,NA,NA,TGTGCCACCAGCAGCCCCGGGACAACAGCAACTAATGAAAAACTGTTTTTT,CATSSPGTTATNEKLFF
TRBV7-3,TRBJ1-5,many,NA,TGTGCCAGCAGCTTGGATGTTAGCAATCAGCCCCAGCATTTT,CASSLDVSNQPQHF
TRBV25-1,TRBJ1-2,many,NA,TGTGCCAGCAGTGAGGAGGCGACATCCCCCCTCTACACCTTC,CASSEEATSPLYTF
TRBV29-1,TRBJ1-5,many,NA,TGCAGCGTTGCCAGGGATGGGAATCAGCCCCAGCATTTT,CSVARDGNQPQHF
TRBV12-3/TRBV12-4,TRBJ2-5,many,TRBD2,TGTGCCAGCAAGCGGACTAGCGCGCAAGAGACCCAGTACTTC,CASKRTSAQETQYF
TRBV7-9,TRBJ1-2,NA,TRBD1,TGTGCCAGCAGCTCCGACGACAGGGGACTCTATGGCTACACCTTC,CASSSDDRGLYGYTF
TRBV20-1,TRBJ1-1,NA,TRBD1,TGCAGTGCTAGTTCCCCGGGACAGGGGATGAGCACTGAAGCTTTCTTT,CSASSPGQGMSTEAFF
TRBV7-6,TRBJ1-5,NA,NA,TGTGCCAGCAGCGAACTTACAGGGACTCATCAGCCCCAGCATTTT,CASSELTGTHQPQHF
TRBV29-1,TRBJ2-2,NA,NA,TGCAGCTGGGACACCGGGGAGCTGTTTTTT,CSWDTGELFF